This entry lists 5 T cell receptor beta chains sequenced from one sample in a study of identical twins. TCRdb recomputed calls from the 5' RACE reads with MiXCR, one row per CDR3 protein. The data contain hundreds of thousands of distinct CDR3 sequences, 21% of them singletons. These sequences were also reported in another study, on T cells expressing NK-cell markers.

The sample consisted of PBMCs. These receptors were obtained from a young woman in good health.

Concerning this clonotype: A much larger clone sits a single nucleotide away, making a read error possible. V is TRBV27 and J is TRBJ2-7; no clear D gene. The CDR3 loop spans 15 amino acids. From germline, CDR1 is MNHEY and CDR2 SMNVEV (reference sequence). The CDR3 spells CASSLIPLGSYELYF. The DNA of the CDR3 is TGTGCCAGCAGTTTAATCCCCTTGGGCAGCTACGAGCTGTACTTC.

This clonotype has only a few counts. This rearrangement joins TRBV9 to TRBJ2-3; 10 bases are shared with TRBD2. The V gene end was trimmed by 4 bases and the J gene end by 2 bases; junction bases not matched to a gene: 10. The germline V gene encodes CDR1 SGDLS and CDR2 YYNGEE. This CDR3 spans 17 amino acids. The CDR3 reads CASSPTLAGTYTDTQYF. As DNA, the CDR3 is TGTGCCAGCAGCCCCACACTAGCGGGGACCTACACAGATACGCAGTATTTT.

This clonotype has at least ten counts. This rearrangement joins TRBV5-1 to TRBJ2-2; the D is unclear. V lost 7 bases and J 6 bases, leaving 7 bases between the germline ends. The germline gives CDR1 SGHRS, CDR2 YFSETQ. The CDR3 sequence is 11 residues long. CDR3 nucleotide sequence: TGCGCCAGCTTTTATTCCGGGGAGCTGTTTTTT. As protein: CASFYSGELFF.

The genes are TRBV3-1 and TRBJ2-5; D is unclear. CDR1 and CDR2 (germline): LGHDT, YNNKEL (reference sequence). The V end was cut by 7 bases, the J end by 2 bases, with 8 bases between. The CDR3 is made up of 12 amino acids. CDR3 nucleotides: TGTGCCAGCAACTCCTTACAAGAGACCCAGTACTTC. This sequence encodes CASNSLQETQYF.

This chain joins TRBV5-6 and TRBJ2-7, with TRBD2 as a possible D gene (5 bases). Germline CDR1 SGHDT, CDR2 YYEEEE. V shed 3 bases and J shed 4 bases, with 20 bases lying between them. The CDR3 length is 16 residues. The CDR3 region is CASSSLSGIVQYEQYF. In nucleotides, the CDR3 is TGTGCCAGCAGCTCCCTGTCGGGGATCGTCCAATACGAGCAGTACTTC.